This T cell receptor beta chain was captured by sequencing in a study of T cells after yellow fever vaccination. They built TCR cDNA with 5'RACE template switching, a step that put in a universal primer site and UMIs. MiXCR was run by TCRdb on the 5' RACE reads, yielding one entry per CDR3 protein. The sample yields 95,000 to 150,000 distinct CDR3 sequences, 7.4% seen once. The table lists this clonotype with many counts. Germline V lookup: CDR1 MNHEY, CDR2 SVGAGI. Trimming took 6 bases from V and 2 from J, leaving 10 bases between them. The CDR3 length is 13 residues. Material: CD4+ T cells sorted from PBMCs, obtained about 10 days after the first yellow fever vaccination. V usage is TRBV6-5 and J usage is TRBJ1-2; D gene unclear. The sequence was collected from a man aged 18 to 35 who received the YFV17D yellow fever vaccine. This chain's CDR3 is CASRQTVNYGYTF. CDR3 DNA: TGTGCCAGCAGGCAAACTGTCAACTATGGCTACACCTTC.